One and the same sample provided the 14 T cell receptor beta chains below, sequenced in a study of blood T cell repertoires in COVID-19. Profiling relied on immunoSEQ multiplex PCR, and the TCRdb table lists in-frame clones only, not all of them. The sample contains about 21,000 clones, about 88% of which appear only once. What was sequenced was peripheral blood. Every receptor here comes from a man between 65 and 80 years old with acute or convalescent COVID-19.

This clone was seen only once. The V call is TRBV7-3, the J call TRBJ2-1; D is uncertain. Trimming left V 4 bases short and J 7 bases short, with 8 bases between. The CDR3 extends over 12 amino acids. Germline loops: CDR1 SGHTA, CDR2 FQGTGA. CDR3 nucleotide sequence: TGTGCCAGCAGCTCCCAGCGAAATGAGCAGTTCTTC. The encoded protein is CASSSQRNEQFF.

The J gene is TRBJ2-3, the V gene TRBV3-1 (or the pseudogene TRBV3-2); 7 positions agree with TRBD1. In germline, CDR1 is LGHDT, CDR2 YNNKEL (reference sequence). The CDR3 spans 15 residues. The junction had 8 bases not matched to a gene; V was cut back by 6 bases and J by 2 bases. CDR3 coding DNA: TGTGCCAGCAGGCAATTACAGGGGTACACAGATACGCAGTATTTT. It specifies CASRQLQGYTDTQYF.

The genes are TRBV28 and TRBJ2-3; D uncertain. CDR3 length: 17 amino acids. Germline assignment: CDR1 MDHEN and CDR2 SYDVKM. The V and J ends lost 6 bases and 0 bases respectively, with 19 bases between them. The CDR3 protein is CASSPLGYTASTDTQYF. DNA for the CDR3: TGTGCCAGCAGCCCCTTGGGCTATACTGCTAGCACAGATACGCAGTATTTT.

The chain has TRBV27 and TRBJ2-7, with 10 bases identical to TRBD1. J lost 2 bases, V lost 8 bases, and 6 bases had no gene match. This CDR3 is 14 amino acids long. Germline CDR1 reads MNHEY; CDR2 reads SMNVEV (reference sequence). The CDR3 region is CASSRTGGAYEQYF. CDR3 nucleotide sequence: TGTGCCAGCTCCCGGACAGGGGGGGCCTACGAGCAGTACTTC.

The chain carries TRBV9 and TRBJ2-1; TRBD2 aligns across 9 bases. Germline V gene lookup returns CDR1 SGDLS and CDR2 YYNGEE. Trimming at V came to 4 bases and at J to 9 bases, leaving 14 bases not matched to a gene. This CDR3 comprises 16 residues. The CDR3 DNA is TGTGCCAGCAGCCCCCGGGGTAGCGGGAGCCGGGGTGAGCAGTTCTTC. Translation: CASSPRGSGSRGEQFF.

This sequence joins TRBV4-2 and TRBJ2-3; TRBD2 aligns across 12 bases. V lost 1 base and J lost 0; bases outside the gene matches: 14. Per the germline V gene, CDR1 is LGHNA and CDR2 is YNFKEQ. The CDR3 is 21 residues long. This chain's CDR3 is CASSQVLGNLAGGPSTDTQYF. Here the CDR3 DNA reads TGTGCCAGCAGCCAAGTACTTGGGAATCTAGCGGGAGGGCCCAGCACAGATACGCAGTATTTT.

The chain recombines TRBV11-3 with TRBJ1-1, with no clear D. The V gene lost 4 bases and the J gene lost 5 bases, with 11 bases spanning the gap. The CDR3 has 13 amino acids. CDR1 is SGHNT and CDR2 is YENEEA in the germline V gene. The CDR3 region is CASSSKDGTEAFF. The CDR3 coding sequence is TGTGCCAGCAGCTCCAAAGACGGGACTGAAGCTTTCTTT.

The chain combines TRBV2 with TRBJ2-7, with a possible D match to TRBD1 (6 bases). The CDR3 covers 14 residues. Trimming removed 3 bases at V and 3 bases at J, with 12 bases between. From germline, CDR1 is SNHLY and CDR2 FYNNEI. DNA for the CDR3: TGTGCCAGCAGTGATACAGGGTACCTCTACGAGCAGTACTTC. It translates to CASSDTGYLYEQYF. Complete variable domain (other parts from reference TRBV2 and TRBJ2-7): EPEVTQTPSHQVTQMGQEVILRCVPISNHLYFYWYRQILGQKVEFLVSFYNNEISEKSEIFDDQFSVERPDGSNFTLKIRSTKLEDSAMYFCASSDTGYLYEQYFGPGTRLTVT.

The chain combines TRBV7-9 with TRBJ2-5; tentatively, D is TRBD2 (5 bases). CDR1 and CDR2 (germline): SEHNR, FQNEAQ (reference sequence). The V end lost 1 base, the J end lost 4 bases, and 16 bases lay between the germline ends. This CDR3 is 16 amino acids long. CDR3: CASSLGGLTELETQYF. The CDR3 DNA is TGTGCCAGCAGCTTAGGTGGACTCACGGAGTTAGAGACCCAGTACTTC. The full variable domain, with the rest looked up from reference TRBV7-9 and TRBJ2-5, is DTGVSQNPRHKITKRGQNVTFRCDPISEHNRLYWYRQTLGQGPEFLTYFQNEAQLEKSRLLSDRFSAERPKGSFSTLEIQRTEQGDSAMYLCASSLGGLTELETQYFGPGTRLLVL.

The chain is built from TRBV6-1 and TRBJ1-2, with 10 bases identical to TRBD1. CDR3 length equals 15 residues. Germline trimming cut 0 bases from V and 8 bases from J; bases unmatched to any gene: 6. Germline V gene lookup returns CDR1 MNHNS and CDR2 SASEGT. In DNA form, the CDR3 reads TGTGCCAGCAGTGAAGCTGGGGACAGGGGAGGCGGCTACACCTTC. Amino acid sequence: CASSEAGDRGGGYTF.

A single count supports this clone. This chain links TRBV7-2 with TRBJ2-3, with 11 nucleotides matching TRBD2. CDR1 and CDR2 (germline): SGHTA, FQGNSA. The CDR3 length is 14 residues. The trim removed 5 bases at V and 7 bases at J, leaving 5 bases unmatched. Written as DNA, the CDR3 is TGTGCCAGCAGCCCCGGGACTAGCGGATATACGCAGTATTTT. This sequence encodes CASSPGTSGYTQYF.

This chain joins TRBV3-1 (or the pseudogene TRBV3-2) and TRBJ1-2, with TRBD1 matching over 11 bases. With V trimmed by 1 base and J by 6 bases, 10 bases remained unmatched. The CDR3 covers 17 residues. Germline assignment: CDR1 LGHDT and CDR2 YNNKEL (reference sequence). The CDR3 protein is CASSQAGTGGFRNGYTF. The CDR3 bases are TGTGCCAGCAGCCAAGCAGGGACAGGGGGTTTTAGGAATGGCTACACCTTC.

The V call is TRBV4-3, the J call TRBJ2-7, with a possible D match to TRBD2 (6 bases). The CDR3 spans 16 residues. Looked up from germline, CDR1 is LGHNA and CDR2 is YSLEER. Trimming removed 0 bases at V and 3 bases at J, with 15 bases between. The CDR3 DNA sequence: TGCGCCAGCAGCCAAGAATTGGGAGGTTCTATCTACGAGCAGTACTTC. Translating it yields CASSQELGGSIYEQYF.

The table lists this clone with a count of one. This rearrangement joins TRBV6-5 to TRBJ2-4; weak D call: TRBD1 (5 bases). The CDR3 has 16 amino acids. V lost 1 base and J lost 2, with 12 bases in between. The V gene's germline CDR1 is MNHEY and CDR2 SVGAGI. In DNA form, the CDR3 reads TGTGCCAGCAGTTACTTGGGGCGCGGATCCAAAAACATTCAGTACTTC. Amino acid sequence: CASSYLGRGSKNIQYF.